This T cell receptor beta chain was sequenced for a study of blood T cell repertoires in COVID-19. The CDR3 is 14 residues long. CDR1 is LNHDA and CDR2 is SQIVND in the germline V gene (reference sequence). After removal of 5 bases from V and 5 bases from J, the junction contained 2 bases not matched to a gene. TCRdb keeps only in-frame clones here, not all; method: immunoSEQ multiplex PCR. The profile shows roughly 180,000 clones, 80% of them singletons. The chain has TRBV19 and TRBJ1-4; 10 bases fit TRBD1. The sequence came from a man in his sixties who had been exposed to COVID-19. The sample was PBMCs or T cells enriched from blood (not recorded which). The CDR3, as DNA: TGTGCCAGTAGTCCGGGACAGGGGAATGAAAAACTGTTTTTT. As protein: CASSPGQGNEKLFF.